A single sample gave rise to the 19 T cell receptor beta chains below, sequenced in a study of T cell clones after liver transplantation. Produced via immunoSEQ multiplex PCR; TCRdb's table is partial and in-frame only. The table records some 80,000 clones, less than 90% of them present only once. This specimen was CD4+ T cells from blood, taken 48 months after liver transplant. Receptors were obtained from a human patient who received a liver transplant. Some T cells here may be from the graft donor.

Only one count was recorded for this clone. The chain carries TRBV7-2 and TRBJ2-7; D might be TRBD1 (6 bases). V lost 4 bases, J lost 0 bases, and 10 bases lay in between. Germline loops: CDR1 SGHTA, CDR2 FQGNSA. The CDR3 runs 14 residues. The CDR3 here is CASSWDKSSYEQYF. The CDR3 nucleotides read TGTGCCAGCAGCTGGGACAAATCCTCCTACGAGCAGTACTTC.

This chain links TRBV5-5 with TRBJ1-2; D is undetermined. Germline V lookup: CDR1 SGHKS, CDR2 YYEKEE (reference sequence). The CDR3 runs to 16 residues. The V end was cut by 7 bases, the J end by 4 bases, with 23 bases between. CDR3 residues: CASGGFFSRKTYGYTF. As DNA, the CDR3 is TGTGCCAGCGGTGGGTTTTTCTCGCGAAAGACCTATGGCTACACCTTC.

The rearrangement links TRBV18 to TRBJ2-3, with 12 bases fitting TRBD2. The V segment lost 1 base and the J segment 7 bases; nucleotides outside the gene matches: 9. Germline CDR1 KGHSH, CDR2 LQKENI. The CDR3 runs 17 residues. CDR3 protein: CASSPQTSGGRFYTQYF. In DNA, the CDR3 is TGTGCCAGCTCACCACAGACTAGCGGGGGAAGGTTCTATACGCAGTATTTT.

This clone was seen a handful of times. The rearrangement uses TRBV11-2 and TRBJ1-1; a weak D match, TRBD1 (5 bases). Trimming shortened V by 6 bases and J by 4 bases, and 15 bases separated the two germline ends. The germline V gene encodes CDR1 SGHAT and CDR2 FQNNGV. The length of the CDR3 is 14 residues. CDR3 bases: TGTGCCAGCAGGGGGCTGAGGGGAGCCACTGAAGCTTTCTTT. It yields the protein CASRGLRGATEAFF.

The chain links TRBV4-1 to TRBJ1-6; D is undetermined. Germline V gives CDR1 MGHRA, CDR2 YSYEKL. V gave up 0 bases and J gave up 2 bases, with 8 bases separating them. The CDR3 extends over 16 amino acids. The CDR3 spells CASSQDREAYNSPLHF. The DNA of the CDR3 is TGCGCCAGCAGCCAAGATCGGGAGGCCTATAATTCACCCCTCCACTTT.

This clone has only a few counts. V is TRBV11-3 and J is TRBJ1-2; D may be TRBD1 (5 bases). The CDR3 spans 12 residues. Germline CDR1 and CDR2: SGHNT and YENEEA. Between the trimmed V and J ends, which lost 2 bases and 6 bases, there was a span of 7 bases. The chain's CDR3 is CASSLQGDGYTF. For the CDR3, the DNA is TGTGCCAGCAGCTTACAGGGTGATGGCTACACCTTC.

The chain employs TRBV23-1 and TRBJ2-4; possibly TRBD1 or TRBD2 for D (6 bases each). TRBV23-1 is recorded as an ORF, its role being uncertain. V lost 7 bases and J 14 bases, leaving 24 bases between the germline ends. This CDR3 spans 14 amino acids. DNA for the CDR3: TGCGCCAGCACCTTCACGAAGGGGGGCCCTCTGGAGTACTTC. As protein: CASTFTKGGPLEYF.

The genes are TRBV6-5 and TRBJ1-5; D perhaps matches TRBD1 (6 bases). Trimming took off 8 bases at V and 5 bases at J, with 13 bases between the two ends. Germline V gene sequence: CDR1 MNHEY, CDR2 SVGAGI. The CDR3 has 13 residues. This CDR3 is CASGPNRDQPQHF. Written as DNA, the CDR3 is TGTGCCAGCGGGCCTAACAGGGATCAGCCCCAGCATTTT.

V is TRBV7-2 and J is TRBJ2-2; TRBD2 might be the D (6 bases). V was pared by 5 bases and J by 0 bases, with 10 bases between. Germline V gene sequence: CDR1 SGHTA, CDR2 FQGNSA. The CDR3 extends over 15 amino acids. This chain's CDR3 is CASSGAGSNTGELFF. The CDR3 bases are TGTGCCAGCAGCGGAGCGGGTTCGAACACCGGGGAGCTGTTTTTT.

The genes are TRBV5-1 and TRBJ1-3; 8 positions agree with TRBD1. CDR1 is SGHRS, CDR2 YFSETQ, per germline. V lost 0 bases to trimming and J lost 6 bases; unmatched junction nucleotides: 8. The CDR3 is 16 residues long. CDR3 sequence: CASSLDTTGEVNTIYF. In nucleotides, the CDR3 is TGCGCCAGCAGCTTGGACACGACAGGGGAGGTAAACACCATATATTTT. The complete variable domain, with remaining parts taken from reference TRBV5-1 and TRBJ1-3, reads KAGVTQTPRYLIKTRGQQVTLSCSPISGHRSVSWYQQTPGQGLQFLFEYFSETQRNKGNFPGRFSGRQFSNSRSEMNVSTLELGDSALYLCASSLDTTGEVNTIYFGEGSWLTVV.

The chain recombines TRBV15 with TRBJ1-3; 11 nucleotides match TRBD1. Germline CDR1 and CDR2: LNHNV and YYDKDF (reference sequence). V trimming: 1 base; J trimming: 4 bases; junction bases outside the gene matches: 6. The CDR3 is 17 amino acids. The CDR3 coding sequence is TGTGCCACCAGCAGAGGGACAGGGGGCGCGGGCGGAAACACCATATATTTT. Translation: CATSRGTGGAGGNTIYF.

DNA for the CDR3: TGTGCCAGCAGCTTTTTCAGCGGGAGCATGAATGAGCAGTTCTTC. Translation gives CASSFFSGSMNEQFF. J is TRBJ2-1 and V is TRBV5-4; TRBD2 matches 8 bases. Trimming took 2 bases from V and 7 from J; bases not matched to a gene: 8. CDR3 length: 15 residues. Per the germline V gene, CDR1 is SGHNT and CDR2 is YYREEE (reference sequence).

CDR3 loop: CASSWEGAGQPQHF. CDR3 coding DNA: TGTGCCAGCAGCTGGGAGGGCGCCGGTCAGCCCCAGCATTTT. The chain carries TRBV2 and TRBJ1-5; D uncertain. Germline V gene lookup returns CDR1 SNHLY and CDR2 FYNNEI. The CDR3 spans 14 residues. With 6 bases removed from V and 6 bases from J, the gap between germline ends came to 15 bases.

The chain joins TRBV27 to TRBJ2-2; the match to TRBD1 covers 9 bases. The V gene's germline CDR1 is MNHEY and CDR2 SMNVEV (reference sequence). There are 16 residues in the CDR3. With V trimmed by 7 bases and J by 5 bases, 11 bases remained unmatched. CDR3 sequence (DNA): TGTGCCAGCAATCACCCGGGACAGGGAAGTACCGGGGAGCTGTTTTTT. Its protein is CASNHPGQGSTGELFF.

CDR3 residues: CASSRQQVNTEAFF. For the CDR3, the DNA is TGTGCCAGCAGTAGGCAACAGGTAAACACTGAAGCTTTCTTT. This chain uses TRBV2 with TRBJ1-1, with D possibly being TRBD1 (5 bases). From germline, CDR1 is SNHLY and CDR2 FYNNEI. V was pared by 5 bases and J by 2 bases, with 12 bases between. The CDR3 is 14 residues long.

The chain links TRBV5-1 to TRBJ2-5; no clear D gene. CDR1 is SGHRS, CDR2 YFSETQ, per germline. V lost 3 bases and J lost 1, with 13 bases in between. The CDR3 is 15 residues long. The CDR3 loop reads CASSSRSPGQETQYF. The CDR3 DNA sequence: TGCGCCAGCAGCTCCCGATCGCCAGGCCAAGAGACCCAGTACTTC. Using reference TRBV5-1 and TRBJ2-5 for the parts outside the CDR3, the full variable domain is KAGVTQTPRYLIKTRGQQVTLSCSPISGHRSVSWYQQTPGQGLQFLFEYFSETQRNKGNFPGRFSGRQFSNSRSEMNVSTLELGDSALYLCASSSRSPGQETQYFGPGTRLLVL.

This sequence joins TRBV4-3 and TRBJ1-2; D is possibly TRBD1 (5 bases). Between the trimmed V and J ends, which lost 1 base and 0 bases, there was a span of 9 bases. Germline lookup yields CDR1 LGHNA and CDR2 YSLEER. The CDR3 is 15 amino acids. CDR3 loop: CASSQGQQPNYGYTF. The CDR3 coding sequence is TGCGCCAGCAGCCAAGGACAGCAGCCTAACTATGGCTACACCTTC.

The DNA of the CDR3 is TGTGCCAGCAGCCCGCGGGGCAGGCACAGGGATGGCTACACCTTC. Its translation: CASSPRGRHRDGYTF. The rearrangement links TRBV5-6 to TRBJ1-2; possible D gene TRBD1, 6 bases. Trimming cost V 4 bases and J 6 bases, with 19 bases left between them. CDR3 size: 15 residues. Germline CDR1 and CDR2: SGHDT and YYEEEE.

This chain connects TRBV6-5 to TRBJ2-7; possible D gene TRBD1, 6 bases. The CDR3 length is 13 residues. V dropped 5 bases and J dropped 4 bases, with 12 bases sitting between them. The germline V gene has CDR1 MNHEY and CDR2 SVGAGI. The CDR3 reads CASSGQNGYEQYF. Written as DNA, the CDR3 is TGTGCCAGCAGTGGACAGAATGGGTACGAGCAGTACTTC.